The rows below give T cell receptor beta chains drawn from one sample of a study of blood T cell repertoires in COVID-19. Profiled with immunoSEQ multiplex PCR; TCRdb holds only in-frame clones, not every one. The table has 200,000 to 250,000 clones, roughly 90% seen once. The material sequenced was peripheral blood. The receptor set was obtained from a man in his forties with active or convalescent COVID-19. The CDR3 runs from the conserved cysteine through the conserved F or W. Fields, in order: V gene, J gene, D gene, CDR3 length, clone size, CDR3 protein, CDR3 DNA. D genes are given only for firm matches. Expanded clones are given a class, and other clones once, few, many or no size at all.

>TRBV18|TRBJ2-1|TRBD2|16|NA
CASSPGTSGRVNEQFF
TGTGCCAGCTCACCTGGGACTAGCGGGAGGGTCAATGAGCAGTTCTTC
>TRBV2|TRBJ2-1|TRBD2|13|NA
CASGWREFNEQFF
TGTGCCAGCGGGTGGCGGGAGTTTAATGAGCAGTTCTTC
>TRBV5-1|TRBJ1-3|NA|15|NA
CASSPGWGTGNTIYF
TGCGCCAGCAGCCCCGGTTGGGGCACTGGAAACACCATATATTTT
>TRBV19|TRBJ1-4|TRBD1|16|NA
CASSIDGTGTGEKLFF
TGTGCCAGTAGTATAGATGGGACAGGGACTGGCGAAAAACTGTTTTTT
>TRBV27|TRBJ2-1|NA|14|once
CASSSQLIYNEQFF
TGTGCCAGCAGTTCACAATTGATCTACAATGAGCAGTTCTTC
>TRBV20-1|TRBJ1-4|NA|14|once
CSASWGATNEKLFF
TGCAGTGCTAGTTGGGGGGCAACTAATGAAAAACTGTTTTTT
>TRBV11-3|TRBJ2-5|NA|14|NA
CASSQGTQGETQYF
TGTGCCAGCAGCCAAGGGACACAAGGGGAGACCCAGTACTTC
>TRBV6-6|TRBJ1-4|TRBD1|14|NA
CASSSTGGDEKLFF
TGTGCCAGCAGTTCGACAGGGGGTGATGAAAAACTGTTTTTT
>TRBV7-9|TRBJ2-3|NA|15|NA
CASSPRGGTIDTQYF
TGTGCCAGCAGCCCCAGGGGAGGGACCATAGATACGCAGTATTTT
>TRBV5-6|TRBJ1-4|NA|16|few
CASSLERYATNEKLFF
TGTGCCAGCAGCTTGGAGCGGTATGCAACTAATGAAAAACTGTTTTTT
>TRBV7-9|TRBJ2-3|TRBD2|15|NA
CASSLAGGITDTQYF
TGTGCCAGCAGCTTAGCGGGGGGGATCACAGATACGCAGTATTTT
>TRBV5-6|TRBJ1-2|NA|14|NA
CASSFLTHNYGYTF
TGTGCCAGCAGCTTTTTGACACATAACTATGGCTACACCTTC
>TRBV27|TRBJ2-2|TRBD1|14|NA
CASRDRANTGELFF
TGTGCCAGCAGGGACAGGGCCAACACCGGGGAGCTGTTTTTT
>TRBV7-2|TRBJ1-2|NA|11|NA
CASSEAYGYTF
TGTGCCAGCAGCGAAGCCTATGGCTACACCTTC
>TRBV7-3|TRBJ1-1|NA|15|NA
CASSLIRQANTEAFF
TGTGCCAGCAGCTTAATTAGGCAGGCGAACACTGAAGCTTTCTTT
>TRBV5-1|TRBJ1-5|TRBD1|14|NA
CASSAGQPNQPQHF
TGCGCCAGCAGCGCGGGACAGCCCAATCAGCCCCAGCATTTT
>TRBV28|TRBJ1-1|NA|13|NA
CASSSSKNTEAFF
TGTGCCAGCAGTTCCAGTAAGAACACTGAAGCTTTCTTT
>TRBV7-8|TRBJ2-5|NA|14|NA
CASSFGETQETQYF
TGTGCCAGCAGCTTCGGAGAGACCCAAGAGACCCAGTACTTC
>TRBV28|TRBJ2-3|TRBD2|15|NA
CASSSSGAGTDTQYF
TGTGCCAGCAGTTCCAGCGGGGCTGGCACAGATACGCAGTATTTT
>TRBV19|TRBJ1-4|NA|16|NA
CASSITNRAGYEKLFF
TGTGCCAGTAGTATAACCAACAGGGCTGGATATGAAAAACTGTTTTTT
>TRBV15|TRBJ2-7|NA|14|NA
CATSASHYSYEQYF
TGTGCCACCAGCGCTTCTCACTATTCCTACGAGCAGTACTTC
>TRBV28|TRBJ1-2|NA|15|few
CASSFHRDTYYGYTF
TGTGCCAGCAGTTTTCACCGGGACACCTACTATGGCTACACCTTC
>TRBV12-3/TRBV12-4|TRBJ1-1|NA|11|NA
CASSWRAEAFF
TGTGCCAGCAGCTGGAGGGCTGAAGCTTTCTTT
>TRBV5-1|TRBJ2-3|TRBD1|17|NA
CASSYRRQGASIDTQYF
TGCGCCAGCAGCTATCGAAGACAGGGGGCGTCAATAGATACGCAGTATTTT
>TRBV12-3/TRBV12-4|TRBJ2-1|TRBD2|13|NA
CASGASGGSEQFF
TGTGCCAGCGGTGCTAGCGGGGGGTCTGAGCAGTTCTTC
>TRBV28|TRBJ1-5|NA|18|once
CASSLDKWPEQRRQPQHF
TGTGCCAGCAGTCTCGACAAGTGGCCTGAGCAAAGGAGGCAGCCCCAGCATTTT
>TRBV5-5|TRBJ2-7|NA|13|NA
CASSLAPSHEQYF
TGTGCCAGCAGCTTGGCCCCTAGCCACGAGCAGTACTTC
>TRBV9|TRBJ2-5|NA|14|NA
CASSVAGVQETQYF
TGTGCCAGCAGCGTAGCAGGGGTCCAAGAGACCCAGTACTTC
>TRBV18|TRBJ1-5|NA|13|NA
CASSPNDRTPQHF
TGTGCCAGCTCGCCTAACGACAGGACGCCCCAGCATTTT
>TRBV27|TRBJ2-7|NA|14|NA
CASSLQATGYEQYF
TGTGCCAGCAGTCTACAGGCTACGGGCTACGAGCAGTACTTC
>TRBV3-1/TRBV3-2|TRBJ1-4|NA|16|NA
CASSQGRSGSNEKLFF
TGTGCCAGCAGCCAAGGGCGTTCAGGGTCTAATGAAAAACTGTTTTTT
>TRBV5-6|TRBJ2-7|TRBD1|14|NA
CASSLVDRVYEQYF
TGTGCCAGCAGCTTGGTGGACAGGGTCTACGAGCAGTACTTC